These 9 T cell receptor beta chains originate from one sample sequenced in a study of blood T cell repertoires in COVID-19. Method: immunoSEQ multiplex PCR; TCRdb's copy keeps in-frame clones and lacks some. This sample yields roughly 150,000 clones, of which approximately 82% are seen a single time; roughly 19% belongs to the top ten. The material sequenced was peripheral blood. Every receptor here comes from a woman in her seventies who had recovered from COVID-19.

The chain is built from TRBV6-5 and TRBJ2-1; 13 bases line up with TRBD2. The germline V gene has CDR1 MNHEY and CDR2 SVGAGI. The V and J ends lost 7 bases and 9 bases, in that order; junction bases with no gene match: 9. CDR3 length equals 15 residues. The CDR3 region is CASKPGLAGSGEQFF. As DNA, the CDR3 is TGTGCCAGCAAGCCGGGACTAGCGGGAAGTGGTGAGCAGTTCTTC.

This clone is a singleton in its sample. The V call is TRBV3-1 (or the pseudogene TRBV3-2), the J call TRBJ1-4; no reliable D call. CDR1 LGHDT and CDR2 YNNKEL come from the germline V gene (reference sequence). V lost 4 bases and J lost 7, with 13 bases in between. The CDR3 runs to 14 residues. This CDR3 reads CASSRAPRGEKLFF. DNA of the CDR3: TGTGCCAGCAGCCGGGCCCCGCGGGGTGAAAAACTGTTTTTT.

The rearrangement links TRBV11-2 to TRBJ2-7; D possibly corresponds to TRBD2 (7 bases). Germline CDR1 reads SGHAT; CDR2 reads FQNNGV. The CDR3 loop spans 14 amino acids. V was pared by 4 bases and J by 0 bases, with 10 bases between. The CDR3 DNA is TGTGCCAGCAGCTCGCGGGGGCCCTCCTACGAGCAGTACTTC. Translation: CASSSRGPSYEQYF.

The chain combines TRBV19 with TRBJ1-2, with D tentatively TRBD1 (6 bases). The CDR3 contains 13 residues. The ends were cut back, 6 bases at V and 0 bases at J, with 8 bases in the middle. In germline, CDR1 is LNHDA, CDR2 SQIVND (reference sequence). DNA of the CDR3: TGTGCCAGTAGCGGGACAACTAACTATGGCTACACCTTC. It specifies CASSGTTNYGYTF.

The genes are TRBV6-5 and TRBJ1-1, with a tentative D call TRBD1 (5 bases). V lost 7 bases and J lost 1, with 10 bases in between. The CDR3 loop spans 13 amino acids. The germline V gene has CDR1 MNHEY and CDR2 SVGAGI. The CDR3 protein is CASNPRENTEAFF. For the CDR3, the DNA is TGTGCCAGCAATCCCAGGGAGAACACTGAAGCTTTCTTT.

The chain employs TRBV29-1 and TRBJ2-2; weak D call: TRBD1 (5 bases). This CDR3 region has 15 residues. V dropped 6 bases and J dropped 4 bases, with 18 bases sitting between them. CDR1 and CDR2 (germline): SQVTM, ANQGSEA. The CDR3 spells CSVHGRDSGTGELFF. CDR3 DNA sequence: TGCAGCGTCCACGGCAGGGATAGTGGCACCGGGGAGCTGTTTTTT.

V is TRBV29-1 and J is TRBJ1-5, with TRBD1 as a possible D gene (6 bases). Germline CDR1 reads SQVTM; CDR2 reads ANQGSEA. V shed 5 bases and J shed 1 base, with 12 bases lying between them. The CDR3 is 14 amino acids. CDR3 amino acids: CSVCLGASNQPQHF. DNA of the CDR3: TGCAGCGTTTGTCTGGGGGCGAGCAATCAGCCCCAGCATTTT.

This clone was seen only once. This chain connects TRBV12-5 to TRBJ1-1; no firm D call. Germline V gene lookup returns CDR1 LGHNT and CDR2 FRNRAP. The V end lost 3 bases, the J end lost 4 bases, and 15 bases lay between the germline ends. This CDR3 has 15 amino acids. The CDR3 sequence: CASGFHPGVGTEAFF. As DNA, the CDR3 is TGTGCTAGTGGTTTCCATCCCGGGGTAGGCACTGAAGCTTTCTTT.

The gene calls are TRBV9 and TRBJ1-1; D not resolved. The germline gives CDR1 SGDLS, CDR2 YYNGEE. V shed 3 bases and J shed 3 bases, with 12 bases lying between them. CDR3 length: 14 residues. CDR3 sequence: CASSARPRDTEAFF. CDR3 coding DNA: TGTGCCAGCAGCGCCCGACCTCGGGACACTGAAGCTTTCTTT.